This T cell receptor (beta chain) was recovered during a study of T cell changes during pregnancy in multiple sclerosis. Using immunoSEQ multiplex PCR, the repertoire was profiled, and TCRdb retains in-frame clones only, with some absent. The profile shows 60,000 to 70,000 clones, roughly 89% of them singletons. V lost 6 bases and J lost 5, with 17 bases in between. The CDR3 loop spans 14 amino acids. Germline V lookup: CDR1 SGHRS, CDR2 YFSETQ. The receptor comes from a female donor in good health, enrolled as a control in a pregnancy study. The material sequenced was peripheral blood, taken after pregnancy. The rearrangement joins TRBV5-1 to TRBJ1-1, with a tentative D call TRBD1 (5 bases). CDR3 DNA sequence: TGCGCCAGCACTCCCTTAGCTACAGGAACTGAAGCTTTCTTT. Translation gives CASTPLATGTEAFF.